This entry describes one T cell receptor beta chain. Its count unrecorded, this clonotype is medium-sized (0.01 to 0.1%) by frequency. What antigen it recognizes has not been identified. Every participant was in good physical condition and had no acute infectious disease. Neurodegeneration in patients was confirmed with biomarkers including neurofilament, amyloid-beta and tau. For droplet-based sequencing, live CSF cells were sorted with a live/dead marker. CSF was obtained by lumbar puncture, and immune cells were pelleted by centrifugation at 300g. CSF samples were inspected for red blood cells, and any blood-contaminated sample was excluded. CSF cells were cryopreserved in freezing medium, frozen at -80 degrees C overnight, and then transferred to liquid nitrogen for storage. CSF samples were stored for less than six months before analysis. The source of the sample is a study of CD8 T cells in cerebrospinal fluid in Alzheimer's disease (dated by TCRdb to 2020 to 2021). General notes on the study: CSF T cell clonal expansion was assessed with two single-cell approaches: plate-based nested PCR sequencing and droplet-based sequencing. CSF gene-expression analysis, which included Parkinson's disease patients, covered 24 samples in total. Whether clonally expanded T cells were present in cerebrospinal fluid from healthy elderly individuals and from patients with neurodegenerative disease was tested. The droplet-based CSF comparison of patients and controls included roughly 10 healthy controls (roughly 11,000 cells) and roughly 10 patients with MCI or Alzheimer's disease (approximately 10,000 cells). What the study reported, not specific to this receptor: When data were pooled, 4 of 6 Alzheimer's patients but only 1 of 10 healthy subjects had a highly expanded clone, defined as at least 3% of TCRs. The EBV-specific clones were neither the most highly expanded clones nor enriched among patients. The authors warned that finding EBV-specific TCRs in CSF does not prove a causal connection between EBV and Alzheimer's disease. Only samples with detectable clones (approximately 11 healthy, 5 MCI, 5 AD, 6 PD) were included in the overall clonality comparison. The largest CSF clone made up a higher percentage of TCRs in patients with MCI or Alzheimer's disease than in controls.

From its cysteine to its phenylalanine, the CDR3 spans 12 amino acids. No DNA appears here. The library relied on 10x single-cell sequencing. CSF cells were profiled with 10X Genomics single-cell V(D)J and 5' gene-expression libraries. An Illumina NextSeq550 was used to sequence the CSF single-cell TCR libraries. In the authors' own workflow: V(D)J reads were aligned to the vdj-GRCh38 alts ensemble 2.0.0 reference and processed with the Cell Ranger vdj pipeline. Clonotypes were defined as cell barcodes sharing the same set of productive CDR3 nucleotide sequences. To link clonality with transcriptional profiles, clonotype information was incorporated into Seurat v3.0 gene-expression metadata. Exclusion was applied to CSF cells with more than 1,800 genes, more than 7,500 UMIs or more than 10% mitochondrial reads. To identify TCRs with known antigen specificity, CDR3-beta sequences were compared against VDJdb. Only TCRs with complete alpha and beta chains were included in the network analysis of clone sharing, which used the R package qgraph. TCRdb reprocessed the reads and lists each CDR3 protein sequence as a single entry, with no DNA. The V and J calls follow TCRdb's processing rather than the paper's. The table for this sample shows over a thousand distinct CDR3 sequences. The top ten constitute roughly 8.2% of the sample.

The chain couples TRBV12-3 or TRBV12-4 to TRBJ1-2; absent DNA, TCRdb's TRBD1 call cannot be checked. The specimen sequenced was cerebrospinal fluid. The clonotype originates from a human donor with Alzheimer's disease. The CDR3 amino acid sequence is: CASRGQSYGYTF.